This record looks at one T cell receptor (beta chain) sequence and its context. The same CDR3 can be traced to other DNA sequences in this sample. Profiled with immunoSEQ multiplex PCR; TCRdb holds only in-frame clones, not every one. Among roughly 1 million clones listed, 65% to 80% were seen once. Germline CDR1 and CDR2: LNHNV and YYDKDF (reference sequence). The CDR3 totals 14 residues. With 0 bases removed from V and 4 bases from J, the gap between germline ends came to 9 bases. The sample originates from a study of shared clonotypes between healthy human individuals. V is TRBV15 and J is TRBJ2-5; D gene uncertain. The clonotype originates from a young man in good health. The sequenced sample was memory CD4+ T cells sorted from blood. Subset denoted: CD45RA-negative fraction. Here the CDR3 DNA reads TGTGCCACCAGCAGAGATCGCAGAGGAGAGACCCAGTACTTC. Translating gives CATSRDRRGETQYF.